This record concerns one TCR beta chain sequence. No cognate antigen has been identified for it. Nothing much larger sits one base from this clone, and base qualities are not available. The protocol used for the library was 5' RACE. The reads were generated on an Illumina HiSeq 2500. A second about 7 to 11 cycle PCR used a sample-barcoded 5' primer and a J-beta primer mix. A template-switch 5' adaptor carrying 12 random nucleotides introduced a unique molecular identifier onto each TCR beta cDNA molecule. Each sample yielded at least 3 million CDR3-containing paired-end reads. First-strand cDNA synthesis was performed from all RNA using the Mint cDNA synthesis kit, with priming by a TRBC-specific oligonucleotide. All cDNA was treated with uracil-DNA glycosylase and then went through a first 18-cycle PCR with the universal primers M1SS and BC2_uni_R. The original pipeline was this. For normalization, 1 million high-quality reads, each with a distinct molecular identifier, were randomly selected from each sample. Reads with shared molecular identifiers were discarded instead of being binned into consensus sequences. MiTCR, with a Q25 quality threshold and the strictest error-elimination algorithm, was used for CDR3 identification, clonotype clustering and error correction. A nonparametric unseen species model with Euler transformation was used to estimate lower-bound total TCR beta diversity. TCRdb passed the public sequencing reads through fastp at Q25 and MiXCR, retaining productive beta sequences. CDR3 protein sequences are deduplicated, and each keeps its most common genes and DNA. Clone size and V and J calls follow TCRdb, not the original study. Present in this sample are about 930,000 distinct CDR3 sequences, roughly 28% of which were seen just once. The top ten clonotypes cover about 9.4% of the sample.

This record comes from a study of blood T cells in healthy people across ages (dated by TCRdb to between 2014 and 2017). Context from the whole study: In model experiments, template switching captured roughly one uniquely barcoded TCR beta cDNA molecule for every two T cells. To track age-related changes in TCR beta repertoire diversity, the study relied on deep sequencing normalized with unique cDNA molecular identifiers. The donors were divided into four age groups: young (average around 16 years), middle-aged (about 39), aged (approximately 62) and long-lived (about 79). The study analyzed two additional independent replicas of 1 million unique cDNA reads from the same blood draw for two donors, one aged 18 to 30 and one aged 80 or older.

The donors were roughly 40 Caucasian individuals from Russia, aged 6 to 90 years, who were systemically healthy. Each donor gave about 9.2 milliliters of peripheral blood, drawn into EDTA-treated Vacutainer tubes. PBMCs were isolated by Ficoll-Paque density-gradient centrifugation, with at least 6.5 million obtained per sample. Total RNA, at least 6 micrograms per sample, was extracted from PBMCs with Trizol reagent. Naive CD45RAhigh/CD27high T cell percentages were measured by flow cytometry on a PBMC aliquot from every donor. Study-wide conclusions, independent of this receptor: A strong correlation was found between observed TCR beta diversity and the percentage of naive T cells measured by flow cytometry. Total diversity estimates from one million sequenced T cells were considered lower bounds and underestimates. Donor CMV infection status was unknown, potentially confounding age-related changes in expanded clonotypes. As age increased, observed TCR beta diversity per million T cells dropped in a roughly linear way, and a significant reduction was already evident by age about 36. Bulk unsorted PBMC profiling prevented conclusive comparison of naive and antigen-experienced compartments. Compared with the aged group, the long-lived group had more naive CD4+ T cells, fewer expanded clones and increased TCR diversity, a pattern suggesting age selection.

The same sample was also used in a study of T cells of mothers and their children. As noted in the second study: Nine systemically healthy Caucasian individuals served as donors, namely three mothers together with their six children. cDNA synthesis consumed the entire amount of extracted RNA, loaded at around 1.5 ug RNA in each 15 ul reaction. Sample barcodes and 2-4 random nucleotides were added via the M1S primer in the second PCR. More than 9 million TCR beta CDR3 reads were obtained from each mother, and roughly 3 million reads were obtained from each child. Thymic selection shapes the output of TCR recombination in a similar way in related and unrelated pairs, and inherited differences have a minor effect. Related mother-child pairs always showed normalized repertoire overlap that was slightly higher than in unrelated mother-child pairs, though the difference was never significant. Persistent microchimeric T cell clones were not detected, at a sensitivity of around 95 clones per million clonotypes. The study used deep NGS to compare TCR beta repertoires of mothers and children, seeking features distinguishing related mother-child pairs from unrelated individuals. The mean age was roughly 44 +/- 4 years for the mothers and about 12 +/- 4 years for the children. After adapter ligation was performed with NEBNext reagents, the libraries were sequenced on an Illumina HiSeq 2000 with 100+100 nt paired-end reads. Mother and child libraries were prepared a month apart and sequenced in separate runs to prevent cross-contamination. For each donor, somewhere between roughly 500,000 and 2,300,000 distinct TCR beta clonotypes were identified. Naive TCR beta clonotypes were estimated from low-frequency clonotypes matched to each donor's FACS-determined naive share, without sorting.

Sequencing was carried out using blood. The receptor was derived from a woman aged 40 to 49 in good health.

The bases are TGCGCCAGCAGCCCTCAGAGCGGGGTGATTGGGGAGACCCAGTACTTC. Translated, this is CASSPQSGVIGETQYF. The receptor chain draws on TRBV4-1 and TRBJ2-5; TRBD2 lines up with 7 middle nucleotides. At the junction V is shortened by 4 bases and J by 5 bases; bases outside the gene matches: 13. The CDR3 spans 16 residues, from the cysteine through the phenylalanine. The CDR3 DNA has 48 bases and is translated from base 1. Taken from the germline V gene, the CDR1 and CDR2 loops are MGHRA and YSYEKL.